This TCR beta chain was captured by sequencing in a study of CXCR3-negative and CXCR3-positive naive CD8 T cells (dated by TCRdb to between 2018 and 2021). Looking at the study overall: In total, roughly 140 million TRB reads were obtained, which works out to roughly 1.5 +/- 0.3 million reads per library. Data from about ten donors, pooled across two independent experiments, went into the diversity and physicochemical repertoire analyses. For the TRBV-TRBJ cluster analysis, the naive subsets came from 5 or 6 donors, while the memory cells came from 3 donors.

Notes on this clonotype: Its antigen specificity is not known.

Overall study outcomes, separate from this receptor: Compared with CXCR3-negative naive cells, CXCR3-positive naive cells had TRB CDR3s with higher hydrophobicity (lower Kidera factor 4), lower energy, and higher strength and volume indices. Freshly isolated PBMCs were used for most assays because CXCR3 expression partially decreased after cryopreservation. Comparably high repertoire diversity was found in both naive subsets, whereas much lower repertoire diversity was found in memory CD8+ T cells. Because surface CD5, which is linked to self-reactivity in mice, was comparable between the naive subsets, TCR interaction strength was also inferred from TRB CDR3 physicochemical properties. Within the same donor, TRBV-TRBJ usage looked similar between naive CXCR3-negative and CXCR3-positive cells, but memory cells had distinct patterns.

From the germline V gene, CDR1 is SQVTM and CDR2 is ANQGSEA. The CDR3 spans 13 residues, from the cysteine through the phenylalanine. The record lacks a DNA sequence. Sequencing was carried out with a NextSeq 550. The Human TCR Profiling Kit (MiLaboratory) was used to prepare UMI-labeled 5' RACE TRB cDNA libraries. The full amount of extracted RNA was used for cDNA synthesis, and the full amount of resulting cDNA was used for PCR amplification. Libraries were prepared in parallel with an identical number of PCR cycles. The paper's data handling went like this. With a minimum of two reads required per UMI, MIGEC and MiXCR pulled out about 50,000 +/- 9,200 unique UMI-labeled TRB cDNA molecules from each library. On average, each library contained 40,000 +/- 10,000 functional in-frame TRB CDR3 nucleotide clonotypes without stop codons. Diversity metrics, including normalized Shannon-Wiener and Chao1, were computed in VDJtools after downsampling to 5000 UMI-labeled TRB molecules per sample. For the central five CDR3 residues, VDJtools calculated physicochemical properties weighted by clonotype size, namely interaction energy, strength, volume and Kidera factor 4. Reads reprocessed by TCRdb are summarized as one entry per CDR3 protein sequence, and DNA is absent. The authors' filters were not applied to this entry. The table kept for this sample lists about 7,000 distinct CDR3 sequences. The biggest ten clones account for 1.9% of the sample.

Each CD8+ T cell subset was flow-sorted in triplicate, with roughly 310,000 cells per subset placed directly into RLT lysis buffer. Naive CD8+ T cells were defined stringently as CD45RO-CCR7+CD27+CD95- to exclude memory contaminants. Standard density gradient centrifugation was used to isolate peripheral blood mononuclear cells from buffy coats. Naive CXCR3-negative and CXCR3-positive CD8+ T cells were flow-sorted using a FACSAria III. Total RNA was extracted from sorted cells with an RNeasy Mini Kit. The chain is encoded by TRBV29-1 joined to TRBJ2-5; TCRdb's D gene call, TRBD1, goes unchecked for lack of DNA. The sequence came from a human donor in good health. Some clones in this sample may be carry-over from other donors' samples. The sample consisted of naive CXCR3+ CD8+ T cells from blood. The cell subset or site label, read with the paper, signifies: CD45RO-CCR7+CD27+CD95- naive CD8+ T cells expressing CXCR3 (TNR3+). CDR3 protein: CSVVNRETTTQYF. This CDR3, with the reference TRBV29-1 and TRBJ2-5 proteins standing in past its ends, gives the full variable domain SAVISQKPSRDICQRGTSLTIQCQVDSQVTMMFWYRQQPGQSLTLIATANQGSEATYESGFVIDKFPISRPNLTFSTLTVSNMSPEDSSIYLCSVVNRETTTQYFGPGTRLLVL.